Below, 8 T cell receptor beta chains from the same sample are listed, as sequenced in a study of blood T cells in healthy people across ages (dated by TCRdb to about 2015). Receptors were amplified or captured by 5' RACE. The instrument was an Illumina HiSeq 2500. A second 7 to 11 cycle PCR used a sample-barcoded 5' primer and a J-beta primer mix. TCRdb's own reprocessing of the public reads used fastp at Q25 and MiXCR and kept productive beta chains. Rows are combined by CDR3 protein, so each entry shows the most common genes and DNA. The sample profile shows 710,000 or so distinct CDR3 sequences; about a fifth of them were found once. The ten largest clones take up around a fifth of the sample. Sample: blood. Receptors originate from an older man in good health.

This clonotype was seen more than once but under ten times. One junction end does not reproduce the germline sequence, and a read error may be involved. This sequence joins TRBV16 and TRBJ1-2, with no clear D. The CDR3 is 13 amino acids. The V gene's germline CDR1 is KGHSY and CDR2 FQNENV. For the CDR3, the DNA is TGTACCAGCAGCCAGAGGAACGGCTATGGCTACACCTTC. Translating gives CTSSQRNGYGYTF.

The chain has TRBV29-1 and TRBJ1-1; D gene ambiguous. Germline V gene sequence: CDR1 SQVTM, CDR2 ANQGSEA. This CDR3 is 11 amino acids long. CDR3 sequence: CTGWYGQEAFF. DNA for the CDR3: TGCACCGGGTGGTACGGGCAAGAAGCTTTCTTT.

The genes are TRBV12-3 or TRBV12-4 and TRBJ2-4; D possibly uses TRBD1 or TRBD2 (5 bases each). The ends were cut back, 6 bases at V and 3 bases at J, with 18 bases in the middle. This CDR3 spans 16 amino acids. In DNA form, the CDR3 reads TGTGCCAGCAGACAAGGTGGGGGTGAGAACAAAAACATTCAGTACTTC. Its protein is CASRQGGGENKNIQYF.

This clonotype was counted many times. The J gene is TRBJ1-6, the V gene TRBV7-8; D is unresolved. V gave up 3 bases and J gave up 0 bases, with 9 bases separating them. Germline CDR1 is SGHVS and CDR2 is FQNEAQ. This CDR3 region has 16 residues. The CDR3 sequence: CASSLGSSSYNSPLHF. CDR3 nucleotide sequence: TGTGCCAGCAGCTTGGGCAGCAGCTCCTATAATTCACCCCTCCACTTT.

The chain recombines TRBV24-1 with TRBJ2-7; D is ambiguous. The CDR3 has 12 amino acids. Trimming shortened V by 5 bases and J by 7 bases, and 11 bases separated the two germline ends. CDR1 and CDR2 from the germline V gene are KGHDR and SFDVKD. CDR3 sequence reads: CATSAQVGEQYV. The CDR3 coding sequence is TGTGCCACCAGTGCCCAAGTTGGGGAGCAGTACGTC.

This clonotype has ten or more counts. V usage is TRBV5-1 and J usage is TRBJ2-7; 7 nucleotides agree with TRBD1. V dropped 4 bases and J dropped 1; count of bases not matched to a gene: 2. There are 13 residues in the CDR3. Germline CDR1 is SGHRS and CDR2 is YFSETQ. In DNA form, the CDR3 reads TGCGCCAGCAGCCTGGGACAGTCCTACGAGCAGTACGTC. Amino acids: CASSLGQSYEQYV.

This clonotype was counted many times. This chain joins TRBV4-3 and TRBJ2-1; TRBD2 might be the D (5 bases). CDR1 LGHNA and CDR2 YSLEER come from the germline V gene. The CDR3 has 19 amino acids. The V end was cut by 1 base, the J end by 7 bases, with 26 bases between. The CDR3 sequence: CASSQGRRGMTVSGNEQFF. In nucleotides, the CDR3 is TGCGCCAGCAGCCAAGGAAGACGTGGTATGACCGTCTCGGGGAATGAGCAGTTCTTC.

This clonotype was detected only a few times. This chain connects TRBV6-1 to TRBJ1-2; TRBD1 aligns across 8 bases. The CDR3 runs 14 residues. CDR1 and CDR2 from the germline V gene are MNHNS and SASEGT. Trimming took 1 base from V and 8 from J; bases not matched to a gene: 6. In nucleotides, the CDR3 is TGTGCCAGCAGTGAAGTGGGACAGGTCGGAGGCTACACCTTC. Translated: CASSEVGQVGGYTF.